This entry describes one T cell receptor (beta chain). Its specificity is not known. The data derive from a study of cytomegalovirus exposure and HLA in healthy donors. About the research overall: For the roughly 390 genotyped donors, more than 80% fell within the Caucasian-associated ancestry cluster. Broader study findings: Among the CMV-associated chains, three were confirmed in vitro as specific for CMV antigens. The authors enumerated over 150 TCR beta chains as linked to cytomegalovirus.

The PCR contained 60 Vbeta and 13 Jbeta primers. Sequenced by immunoSEQ multiplex PCR; TCRdb stores in-frame clones only, minus some. The table for this sample gives 150,000 or so clones. What was sequenced was PBMCs. The sequence derives from a young man in good health and CMV-seronegative.

As DNA, the CDR3 is TGTGCCAGCAGCTTATCTCGGGCGAGCGGGGGGGCTAGGGATGAGCAGTTCTTC. It codes for CASSLSRASGGARDEQFF. The chain couples TRBV5-6 to TRBJ2-1; 10 bases map to TRBD2. The CDR3 spans 18 residues. Unmatched junction bases numbered 16, after V lost 2 bases and J lost 8 bases. The germline CDR1 and CDR2 sequences are SGHDT and YYEEEE.